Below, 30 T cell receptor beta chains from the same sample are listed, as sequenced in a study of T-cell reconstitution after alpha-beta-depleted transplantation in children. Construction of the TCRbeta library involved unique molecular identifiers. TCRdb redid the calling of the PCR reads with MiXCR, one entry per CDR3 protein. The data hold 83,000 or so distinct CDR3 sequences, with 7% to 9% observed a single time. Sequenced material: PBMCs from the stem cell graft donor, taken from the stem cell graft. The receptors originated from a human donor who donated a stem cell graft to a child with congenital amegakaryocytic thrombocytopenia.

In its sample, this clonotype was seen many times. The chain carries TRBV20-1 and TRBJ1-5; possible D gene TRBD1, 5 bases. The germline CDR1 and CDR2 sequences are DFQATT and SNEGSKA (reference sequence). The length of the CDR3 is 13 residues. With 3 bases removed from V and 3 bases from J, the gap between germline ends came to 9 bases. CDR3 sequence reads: CSARGLVNQPQHF. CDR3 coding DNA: TGCAGTGCTAGGGGACTTGTCAATCAGCCCCAGCATTTT.

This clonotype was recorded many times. Written as DNA, the CDR3 is TGTGCCAGCAGCTTTTATAGCGGGAGCCGGCGTGAGCAGTTCTTC. Protein sequence: CASSFYSGSRREQFF. The chain uses TRBV5-5 and TRBJ2-1, with TRBD2 identical over 9 bases. The trim removed 2 bases at V and 9 bases at J, leaving 9 bases unmatched. CDR3 length equals 15 residues. Germline V gives CDR1 SGHKS, CDR2 YYEKEE (reference sequence).

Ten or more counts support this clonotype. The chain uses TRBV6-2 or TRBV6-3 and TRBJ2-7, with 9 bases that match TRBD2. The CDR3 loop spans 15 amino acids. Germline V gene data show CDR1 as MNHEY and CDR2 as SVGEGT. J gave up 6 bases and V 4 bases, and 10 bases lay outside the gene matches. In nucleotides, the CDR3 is TGTGCCAGCAGTTCGTTTCAGCGGGAGGTTGGCGAGCAGTACTTC. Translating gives CASSSFQREVGEQYF.

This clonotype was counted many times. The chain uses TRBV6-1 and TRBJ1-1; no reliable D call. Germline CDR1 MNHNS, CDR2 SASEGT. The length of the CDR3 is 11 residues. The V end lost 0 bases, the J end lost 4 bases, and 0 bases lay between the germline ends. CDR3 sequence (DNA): TGTGCCAGCAGTGAAGCCACTGAAGCTTTCTTT. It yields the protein CASSEATEAFF.

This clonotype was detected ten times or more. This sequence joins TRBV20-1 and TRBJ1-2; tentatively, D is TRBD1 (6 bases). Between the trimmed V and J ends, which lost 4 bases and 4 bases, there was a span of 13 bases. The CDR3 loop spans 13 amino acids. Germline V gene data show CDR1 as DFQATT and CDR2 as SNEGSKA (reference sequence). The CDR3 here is CSATHGGIYGYTF. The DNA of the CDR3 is TGCAGTGCTACTCACGGGGGCATCTATGGCTACACCTTC.

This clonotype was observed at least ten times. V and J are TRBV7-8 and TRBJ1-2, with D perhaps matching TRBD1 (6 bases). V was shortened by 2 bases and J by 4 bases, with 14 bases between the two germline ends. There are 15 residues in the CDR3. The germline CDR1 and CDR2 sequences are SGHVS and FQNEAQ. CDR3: CASSLWGAGGYGYTF. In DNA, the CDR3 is TGTGCCAGCAGCTTATGGGGGGCTGGAGGCTATGGCTACACCTTC.

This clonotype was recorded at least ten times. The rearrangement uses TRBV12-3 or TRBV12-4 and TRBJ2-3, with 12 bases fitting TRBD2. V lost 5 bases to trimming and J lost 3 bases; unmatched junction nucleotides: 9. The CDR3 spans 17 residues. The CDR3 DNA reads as TGTGCCAGCAGTCCCAGACTAGCGGGAGTTTCTACAGATACGCAGTATTTT. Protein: CASSPRLAGVSTDTQYF.

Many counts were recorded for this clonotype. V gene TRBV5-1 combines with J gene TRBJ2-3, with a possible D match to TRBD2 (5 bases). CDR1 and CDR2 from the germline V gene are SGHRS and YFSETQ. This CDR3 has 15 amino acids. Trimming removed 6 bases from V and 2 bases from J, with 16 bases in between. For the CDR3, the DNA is TGCGCCAGCAAGCCTGGAGGCTACTTCACAGATACGCAGTATTTT. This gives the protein CASKPGGYFTDTQYF.

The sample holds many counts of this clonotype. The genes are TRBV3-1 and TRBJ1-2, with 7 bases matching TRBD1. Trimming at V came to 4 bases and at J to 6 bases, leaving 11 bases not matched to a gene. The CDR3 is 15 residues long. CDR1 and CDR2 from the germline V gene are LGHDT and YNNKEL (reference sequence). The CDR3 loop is CASSPRQGLKDGYTF. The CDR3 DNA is TGTGCCAGCAGCCCGCGACAGGGCTTAAAGGATGGCTACACCTTC.

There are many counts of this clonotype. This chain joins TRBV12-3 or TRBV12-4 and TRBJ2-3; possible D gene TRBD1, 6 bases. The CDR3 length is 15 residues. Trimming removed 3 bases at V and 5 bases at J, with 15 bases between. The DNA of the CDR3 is TGTGCCAGCAGTTTCACTAGGGGGAGAGGAGATACGCAGTATTTT. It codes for CASSFTRGRGDTQYF.

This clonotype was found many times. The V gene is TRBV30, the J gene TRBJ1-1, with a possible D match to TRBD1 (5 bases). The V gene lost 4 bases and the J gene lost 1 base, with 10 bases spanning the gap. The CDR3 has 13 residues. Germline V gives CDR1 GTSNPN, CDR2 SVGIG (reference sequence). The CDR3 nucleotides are TGTGCCTGGAATCGACAGTGGAACACTGAAGCTTTCTTT. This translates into CAWNRQWNTEAFF.

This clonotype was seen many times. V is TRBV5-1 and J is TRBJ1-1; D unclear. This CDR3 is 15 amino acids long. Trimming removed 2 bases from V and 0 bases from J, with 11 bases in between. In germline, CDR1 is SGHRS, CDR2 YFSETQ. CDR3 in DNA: TGCGCCAGCAGCTTTAGTGTTGGACTGAACACTGAAGCTTTCTTT. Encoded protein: CASSFSVGLNTEAFF.

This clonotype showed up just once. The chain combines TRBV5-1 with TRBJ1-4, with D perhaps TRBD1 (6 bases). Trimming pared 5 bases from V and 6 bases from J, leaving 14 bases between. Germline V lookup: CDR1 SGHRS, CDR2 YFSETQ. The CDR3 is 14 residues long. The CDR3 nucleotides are TGCGCCAGCAGTCTTGGGGGGGCCCATGAAAAACTGTTTTTT. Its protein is CASSLGGAHEKLFF.

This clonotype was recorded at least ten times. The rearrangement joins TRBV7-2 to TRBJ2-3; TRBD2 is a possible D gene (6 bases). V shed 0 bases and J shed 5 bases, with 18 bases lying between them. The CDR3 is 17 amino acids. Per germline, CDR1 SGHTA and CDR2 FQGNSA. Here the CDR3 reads CASSLAGGLNAGDTQYF. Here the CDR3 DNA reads TGTGCCAGCAGCTTAGCGGGAGGCCTAAATGCGGGAGATACGCAGTATTTT.

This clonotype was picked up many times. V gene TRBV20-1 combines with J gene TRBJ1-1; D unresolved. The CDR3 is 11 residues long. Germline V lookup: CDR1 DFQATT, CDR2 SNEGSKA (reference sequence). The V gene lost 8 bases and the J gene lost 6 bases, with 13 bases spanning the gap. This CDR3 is CSPKREAEAFF. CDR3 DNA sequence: TGCAGTCCTAAAAGGGAGGCTGAAGCTTTCTTT.

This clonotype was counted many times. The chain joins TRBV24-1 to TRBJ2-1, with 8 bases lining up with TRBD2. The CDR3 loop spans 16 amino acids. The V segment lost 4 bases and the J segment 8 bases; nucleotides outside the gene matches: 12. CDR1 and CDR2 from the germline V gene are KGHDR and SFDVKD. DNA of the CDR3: TGTGCCACCAGTGAGTCTAGCGGGTTGGAATTAGATGAGCAGTTCTTC. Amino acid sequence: CATSESSGLELDEQFF.

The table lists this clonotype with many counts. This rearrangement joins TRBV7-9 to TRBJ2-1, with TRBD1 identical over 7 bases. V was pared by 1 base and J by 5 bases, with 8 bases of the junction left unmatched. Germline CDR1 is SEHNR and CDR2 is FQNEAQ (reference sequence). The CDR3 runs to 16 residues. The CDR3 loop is CASSLDRDSRDNEQFF. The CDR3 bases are TGTGCCAGCAGCTTAGACCGGGACAGTAGGGACAATGAGCAGTTCTTC.

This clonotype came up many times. The DNA of the CDR3 is TGCAGCTTTGGGTCCGACTACGAGCAGTACTTC. It specifies CSFGSDYEQYF. The rearrangement joins TRBV29-1 to TRBJ2-7; D remains ambiguous. Between the trimmed V and J ends, which lost 8 bases and 3 bases, there was a span of 11 bases. The CDR3 sequence is 11 residues long. CDR1 is SQVTM, CDR2 ANQGSEA, per germline.

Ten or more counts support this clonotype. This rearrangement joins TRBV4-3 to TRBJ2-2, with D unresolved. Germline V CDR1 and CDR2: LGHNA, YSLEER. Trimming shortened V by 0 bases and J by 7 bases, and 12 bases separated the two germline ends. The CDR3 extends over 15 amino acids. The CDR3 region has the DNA TGCGCCAGCAGCCAAGAAGGACCCTACGGCGGGGAGCTGTTTTTT. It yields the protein CASSQEGPYGGELFF.

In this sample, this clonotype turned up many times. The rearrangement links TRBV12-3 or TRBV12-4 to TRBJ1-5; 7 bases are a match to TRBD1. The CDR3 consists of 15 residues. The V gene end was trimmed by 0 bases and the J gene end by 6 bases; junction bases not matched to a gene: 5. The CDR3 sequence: CASSLASTGPQPQHF. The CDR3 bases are TGTGCCAGCAGTTTAGCATCGACAGGGCCTCAGCCCCAGCATTTT.

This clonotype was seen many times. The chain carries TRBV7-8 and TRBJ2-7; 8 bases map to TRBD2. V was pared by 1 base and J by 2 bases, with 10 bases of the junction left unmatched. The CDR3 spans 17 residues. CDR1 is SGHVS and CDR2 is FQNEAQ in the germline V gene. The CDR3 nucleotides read TGTGCCAGCAGCTTAGTGGTCCGGACTAGCCAACCCTACGAGCAGTACTTC. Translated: CASSLVVRTSQPYEQYF. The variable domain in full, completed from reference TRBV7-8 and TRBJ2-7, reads GAGVSQSPRYKVAKRGQDVALRCDPISGHVSLFWYQQALGQGPEFLTYFQNEAQLDKSGLPSDRFFAERPEGSVSTLKIQRTQQEDSAVYLCASSLVVRTSQPYEQYFGPGTRLTVT.

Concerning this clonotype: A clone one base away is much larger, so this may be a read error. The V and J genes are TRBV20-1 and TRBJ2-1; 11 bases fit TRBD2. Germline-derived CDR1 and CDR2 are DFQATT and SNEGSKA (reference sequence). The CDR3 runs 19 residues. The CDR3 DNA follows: TGCAGGGCCCAAGCTAGCGGGGGGAGACTAAGGAGCTCCTACAATGAGCAGTTCTTC. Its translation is CRAQASGGRLRSSYNEQFF.

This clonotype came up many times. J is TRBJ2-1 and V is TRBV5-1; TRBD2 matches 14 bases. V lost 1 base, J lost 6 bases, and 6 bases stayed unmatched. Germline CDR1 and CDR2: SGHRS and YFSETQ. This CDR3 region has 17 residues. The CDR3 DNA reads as TGCGCCAGCAGCTTGCCACGGACTAGCGGGAGGCCCAATGAGCAGTTCTTC. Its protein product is CASSLPRTSGRPNEQFF.

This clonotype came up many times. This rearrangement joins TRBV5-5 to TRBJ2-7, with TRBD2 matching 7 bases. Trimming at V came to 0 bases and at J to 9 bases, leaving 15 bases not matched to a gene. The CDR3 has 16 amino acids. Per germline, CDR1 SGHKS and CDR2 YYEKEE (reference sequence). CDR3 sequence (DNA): TGTGCCAGCAGCTTGGGCGAAGGCGGGAGAACGAAGCGGCAGTACTTC. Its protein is CASSLGEGGRTKRQYF.

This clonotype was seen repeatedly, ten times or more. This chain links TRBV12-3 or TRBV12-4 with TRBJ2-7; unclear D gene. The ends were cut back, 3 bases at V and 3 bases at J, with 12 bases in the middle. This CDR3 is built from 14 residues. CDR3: CASSFSLAGYEQYF. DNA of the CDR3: TGTGCCAGCAGTTTTTCTCTGGCCGGCTACGAGCAGTACTTC.

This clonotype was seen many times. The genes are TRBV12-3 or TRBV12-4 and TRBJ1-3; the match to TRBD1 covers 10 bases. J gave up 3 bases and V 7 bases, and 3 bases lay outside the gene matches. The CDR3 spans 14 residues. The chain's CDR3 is CASTDRGLGNTIYF. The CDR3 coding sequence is TGTGCCAGCACAGACAGGGGGCTTGGAAACACCATATATTTT.

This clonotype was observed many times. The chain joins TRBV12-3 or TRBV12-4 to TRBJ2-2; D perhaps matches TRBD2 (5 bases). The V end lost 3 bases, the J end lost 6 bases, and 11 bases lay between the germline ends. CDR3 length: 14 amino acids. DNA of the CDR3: TGTGCCAGCAGTTTCGACGGGATTGCCGGGGAGCTGTTTTTT. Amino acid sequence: CASSFDGIAGELFF.

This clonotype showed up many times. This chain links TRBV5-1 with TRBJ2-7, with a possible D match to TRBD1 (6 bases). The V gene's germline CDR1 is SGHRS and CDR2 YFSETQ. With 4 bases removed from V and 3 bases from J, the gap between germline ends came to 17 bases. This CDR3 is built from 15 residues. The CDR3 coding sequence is TGCGCCAGCAGCCTTAATACAGGGAAATTCTACGAGCAGTACTTC. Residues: CASSLNTGKFYEQYF. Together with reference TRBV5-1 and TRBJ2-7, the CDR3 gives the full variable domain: KAGVTQTPRYLIKTRGQQVTLSCSPISGHRSVSWYQQTPGQGLQFLFEYFSETQRNKGNFPGRFSGRQFSNSRSEMNVSTLELGDSALYLCASSLNTGKFYEQYFGPGTRLTVT.

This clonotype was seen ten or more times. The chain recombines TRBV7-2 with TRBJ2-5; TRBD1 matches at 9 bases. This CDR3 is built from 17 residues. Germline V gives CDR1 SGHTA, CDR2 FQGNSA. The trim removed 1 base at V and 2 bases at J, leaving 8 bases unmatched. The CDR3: CASSLGVDRGMQETQYF. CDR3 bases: TGTGCCAGCAGCTTAGGGGTCGACAGGGGGATGCAAGAGACCCAGTACTTC.

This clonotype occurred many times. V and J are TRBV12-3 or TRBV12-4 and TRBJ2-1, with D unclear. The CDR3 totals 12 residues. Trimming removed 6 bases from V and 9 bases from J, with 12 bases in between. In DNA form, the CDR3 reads TGTGCCAGCAGGAAAGCGACGGGTGAGCAGTTCTTC. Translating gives CASRKATGEQFF.